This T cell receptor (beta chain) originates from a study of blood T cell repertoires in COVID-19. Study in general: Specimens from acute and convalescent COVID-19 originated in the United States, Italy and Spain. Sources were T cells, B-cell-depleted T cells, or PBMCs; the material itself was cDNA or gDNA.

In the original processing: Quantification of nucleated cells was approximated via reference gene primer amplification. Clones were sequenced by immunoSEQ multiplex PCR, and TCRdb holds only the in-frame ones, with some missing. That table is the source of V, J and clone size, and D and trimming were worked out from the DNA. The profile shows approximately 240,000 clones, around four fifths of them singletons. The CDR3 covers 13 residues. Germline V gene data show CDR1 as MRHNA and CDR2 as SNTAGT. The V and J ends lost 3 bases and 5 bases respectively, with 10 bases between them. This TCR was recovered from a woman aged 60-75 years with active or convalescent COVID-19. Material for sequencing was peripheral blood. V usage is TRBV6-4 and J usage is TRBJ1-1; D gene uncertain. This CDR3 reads CASSEARGTEAFF. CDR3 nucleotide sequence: TGTGCCAGCAGTGAGGCCCGGGGAACTGAAGCTTTCTTT.